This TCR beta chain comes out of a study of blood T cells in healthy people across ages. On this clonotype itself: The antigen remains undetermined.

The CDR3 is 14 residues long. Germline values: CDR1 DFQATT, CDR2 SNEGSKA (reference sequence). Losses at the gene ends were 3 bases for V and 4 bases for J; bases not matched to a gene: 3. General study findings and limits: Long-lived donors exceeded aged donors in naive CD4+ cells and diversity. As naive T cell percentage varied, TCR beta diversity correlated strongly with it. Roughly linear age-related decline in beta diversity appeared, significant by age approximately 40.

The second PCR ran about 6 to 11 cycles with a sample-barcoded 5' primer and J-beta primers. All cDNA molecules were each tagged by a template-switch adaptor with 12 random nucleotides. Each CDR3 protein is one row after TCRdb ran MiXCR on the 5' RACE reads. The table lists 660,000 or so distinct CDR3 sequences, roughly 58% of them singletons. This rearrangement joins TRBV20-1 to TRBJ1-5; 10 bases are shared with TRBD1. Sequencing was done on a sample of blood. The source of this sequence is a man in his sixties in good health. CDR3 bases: TGCAGTGCTAGGCCGGACAGGGGGAATCAGCCCCAGCATTTT. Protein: CSARPDRGNQPQHF.